This T cell receptor (beta chain) appears in the sequencing data of a study of spatial heterogeneity in lung cancer (dated by TCRdb to about 2019). Regarding the study in general: More beta-chain than alpha-chain transcripts were consistently detected, likely reflecting higher beta-chain transcript abundance. Both alpha and beta chains were TCR-sequenced in 200 or so tumor regions, about 64 matched nontumor lung samples and around 50 PBMC samples obtained at surgery. The study quantitatively compared TCR alpha and beta repertoires across multiple tumor regions, matched nontumor lung and blood in non-small cell lung cancer. In the raw uncorrected reads, each unique combination of TCR and UMI appeared on average more than ten times. Nonsynonymous mutation counts, determined by whole-exome sequencing of tumor tissue, were related to features of the TCR repertoire.

Library preparation was by 5' RACE. Data came from a NextSeq 500. To allow correction of PCR and sequencing errors, the TCR library protocol tagged every TCR cDNA molecule with a unique molecular identifier. In the authors' own workflow: Decombinator tools were used for TCR identification, UMI-based error correction and CDR3 extraction. TCRs above a frequency of 2 per 1,000, corresponding to the top 1% of the tumor frequency distribution, were defined as expanded. Renyi diversity was computed with the R vegan package after each repertoire had been subsampled 100 times to 5,000 TCRs. To build CDR3 similarity networks, amino acid triplet string-kernel similarity was used, and CDR3s were connected when their pairwise similarity was above 0.82. TCRdb applied fastp at Q25 and MiXCR to the public reads, then kept only in-frame beta chains. Rows merge per CDR3 protein into single entries with the most common DNA and genes. What appears here as the V and J calls and clone size reflects TCRdb's work, not the paper's. A total of around 24,000 distinct CDR3 sequences appear in this sample, under 8% of them only once. Of the sample, approximately 14% falls within the top ten clones.

There are many counts of this clonotype. This clone's antigen is unknown. The record has no base qualities; no much larger clone is one base away. Taken with the paper, the label for time point translates to: sample taken at primary tumor resection. Without any cell sorting, TCR sequencing was performed on whole RNA extracted either from tumor and nontumor lung tissue or from cryopreserved PBMC samples. Samples were obtained from around 72 patients with early-stage, untreated non-small cell lung cancer from the lung TRACERx cohort. Only patients with enough RNA available from two or more tumor regions were chosen for TCR sequencing. The paper's findings and limits, for the study overall: Confirming at a functional level the hypothesis that regional TCRs recognize regional mutations was considered to require additional single-cell paired TCR alpha and beta sequencing. Ubiquitous expanded tumor TCRs were found in blood more often at tumor resection than at routine follow-up.

V lost 5 bases and J lost 5 bases; the stretch between them is 19 bases long. From the germline V gene, CDR1 is KGHSH and CDR2 is LQKENI. The CDR3, cysteine through phenylalanine, is 15 amino acids long. Only the CDR3 portion is preserved as DNA: 45 bases, with reading frame beginning at the first base. The sequenced sample was PBMCs, obtained at surgery. The rearrangement joined TRBV18 to TRBJ2-7, and the D gene may be TRBD2, 5 bases matching. The sequence came from a male donor with early-stage non-small cell lung cancer. The nucleotide sequence is given as TGTGCCAGCTCATCCTCCGGACTCCGCCAAGACGAGCAGTACTTC. This gives the protein CASSSSGLRQDEQYF.